This TCR beta chain was recovered during a study of long-term antiretroviral therapy in people with HIV. Findings and limits, study-wide: ART-treated samples gained diversity yet remained below transplant donor controls. Clonotypes expanded prior to ART showed repertoire dominance at all sampled time points.

Researchers report immunoSEQ v3.0 was run at survey level. The table came from immunoSEQ multiplex PCR; TCRdb's copy has only in-frame clones and leaves some out. The sample includes roughly 17,000 clones, 90% to 95% seen only once; the top ten take over 1.1%. Turning to this clone: Its cognate antigen is unknown.

The sequence was collected from a man younger than 45 with HIV. The sequencing used unsorted PBMCs, collected around 10 years after starting antiretroviral therapy.

The CDR3 loop is CASSIQGSQFTDTQYF. In DNA, the CDR3 is TGCGCCAGCAGCATACAGGGGTCACAATTCACAGATACGCAGTATTTT. This chain links TRBV5-1 with TRBJ2-3; 7 bases agree with TRBD1. The CDR3 has 16 residues. V trimming: 4 bases; J trimming: 2 bases; junction bases outside the gene matches: 10. Looked up from germline, CDR1 is SGHRS and CDR2 is YFSETQ. Together with reference TRBV5-1 and TRBJ2-3, the CDR3 gives the full variable domain: KAGVTQTPRYLIKTRGQQVTLSCSPISGHRSVSWYQQTPGQGLQFLFEYFSETQRNKGNFPGRFSGRQFSNSRSEMNVSTLELGDSALYLCASSIQGSQFTDTQYFGPGTRLTVL.